The sequence of this T cell receptor beta chain was determined in a study of blood T cell repertoires in COVID-19. Study-wide context: The samples span acute and convalescent COVID-19 from the United States, Italy and Spain. PBMCs, B-cell-depleted T cells, or T cells provided the cDNA or gDNA that made up the material.

How the authors handled the data: It was from reference gene primer amplification that nucleated cell counts were estimated. The protocol was immunoSEQ multiplex PCR, while the TCRdb copy is restricted to in-frame clones and leaves out a portion. V and J calls and clone size follow that table, whereas D and trimming were derived from the DNA. In the table there are 50,000 to 65,000 clones, 80% to 95% of which are singletons. V dropped 7 bases and J dropped 7 bases, with 14 bases sitting between them. There are 13 residues in the CDR3. The sequence was collected from a human donor in a cohort sampled during active COVID-19. The chain recombines TRBV12-3 or TRBV12-4 with TRBJ1-3; the D gene is possibly TRBD1 (6 bases). The sequencing sample was made of peripheral blood. The CDR3 nucleotides read TGTGCCAGCACCCTTGACAGGATCAACACCATATATTTT. Its protein product is CASTLDRINTIYF.